Listed below are T cell receptor beta chains from one sample, sequenced in a study of blood T cell repertoires in COVID-19. Assay: immunoSEQ multiplex PCR; the TCRdb copy retains only in-frame clones and omits some. This table holds tens of thousands of clones, 78% found once. Sequencing was carried out using peripheral blood. The receptors originated from an older man with acute or convalescent COVID-19. Each CDR3 is given with its conserved first and last residue. A D gene is named only where the DNA matches it firmly. Rows give clone size only sometimes, using once, few, many, or a class for an expanded clone.

TGTGCCAGTAGTAAAACGCCCCGGGAGTCCTACGAGCAGTACTTC	CASSKTPRESYEQYF	TRBJ2-7	NA	NA	TRBV19
TGTGCCATCAGTAGGCAGGGAAGCTCCTACGAGCAGTACTTC	CAISRQGSSYEQYF	TRBJ2-7	NA	NA	TRBV10-3
TGTGCCAGCAGCCAAGAAGATCCCTGGGCTACCGGGGAGCTGTTTTTT	CASSQEDPWATGELFF	TRBJ2-2	NA	NA	TRBV4-2
TGCGCCAGCAGCTTGGCCCAGACTAACTATGGCTACACCTTC	CASSLAQTNYGYTF	TRBJ1-2	NA	NA	TRBV5-1
TGCGCCAGCAGCCCCGTGGGCGGGAGCTCTGAAGCTTTCTTT	CASSPVGGSSEAFF	TRBJ1-1	NA	NA	TRBV5-1
TGTGCCAGCGGGGGGACAGGCTACAATGAGCAGTTCTTC	CASGGTGYNEQFF	TRBJ2-1	NA	TRBD1	TRBV5-6
TGTGCCAGCTCACCAGCGGCTCATCGTCGGAACGACGAGCAGTACTTC	CASSPAAHRRNDEQYF	TRBJ2-7	NA	NA	TRBV18
TGTGCCAGTAGTATAGTGCAACAAAAGAACACTGAAGCTTTCTTT	CASSIVQQKNTEAFF	TRBJ1-1	NA	NA	TRBV19
TGTGCCAGCTCAAAAGGACGGGGGGACTATGGCTACACCTTC	CASSKGRGDYGYTF	TRBJ1-2	few	NA	TRBV18
TGTGCCAGTAGCTGGACAGGCCTTAACACTGAAGCTTTCTTT	CASSWTGLNTEAFF	TRBJ1-1	few	TRBD1	TRBV19
TGTGCCAGCAGCCAAAATACAGGGCAAAATCAGCCCCAGCATTTT	CASSQNTGQNQPQHF	TRBJ1-5	NA	NA	TRBV3-1/TRBV3-2
TGTGCCAGCAGCTTAGATGGGCAGGGGCTCGGGGAGCTGTTTTTT	CASSLDGQGLGELFF	TRBJ2-2	NA	NA	TRBV11-3
TGTGCCAGCAGCGTAGGCCGCAGGGGCTACTATGGCTACACCTTC	CASSVGRRGYYGYTF	TRBJ1-2	NA	NA	TRBV9
TGTGCTAGTGGTTTCCGAGACACACTCCCCTCTGGGGCCAACGTCCTGACTTTC	CASGFRDTLPSGANVLTF	TRBJ2-6	few	NA	TRBV12-5
TGTGCCAGCAGCGCCTTCCGCGGCTCTAATGAAAAACTGTTTTTT	CASSAFRGSNEKLFF	TRBJ1-4	NA	NA	TRBV2